What follows are 5 T cell receptor beta chains derived from one specimen sequenced in a study of sequential checkpoint blockade in melanoma. Produced via immunoSEQ multiplex PCR; TCRdb's table is partial and in-frame only. The data contain 20,000 to 25,000 clones, 80% to 85% of them singletons. Treatment: randomized to nivolumab then ipilimumab (arm A) or the reverse (arm B). The material sequenced was CD8+ T cells sorted from blood (inferred from file names), taken from a patient given nivolumab and ipilimumab in sequence. All receptors derive from a human donor with melanoma.

The CDR3 DNA reads TGTGCCAGCAGCTTAGCGGGGACAGGGTCTGGCTACACCTTC. Protein: CASSLAGTGSGYTF. The chain links TRBV7-8 to TRBJ1-2, with TRBD1 identical over 9 bases. CDR1 is SGHVS, CDR2 FQNEAQ, per germline. The V and J ends lost 0 bases and 7 bases, in that order; junction bases with no gene match: 3. This CDR3 comprises 14 residues.

The chain links TRBV27 to TRBJ2-5; no reliable D call. The end of the DNA aligns better with TRBJ2-7, so the J call may be wrong. The CDR3 consists of 14 residues. Germline CDR1 and CDR2: MNHEY and SMNVEV (reference sequence). In DNA, the CDR3 is TGTGCCAGCAGTTTAATAGGTCGGTACTACGAGCAGTACTTC. Translating it yields CASSLIGRYYEQYF.

V usage is TRBV9 and J usage is TRBJ2-3; 8 nucleotides line up with TRBD1. V was clipped by 0 bases and J by 2 bases; unmatched bases: 8. Looked up from germline, CDR1 is SGDLS and CDR2 is YYNGEE. This CDR3 comprises 17 residues. The CDR3 nucleotides are TGTGCCAGCAGCGTAGCCCCAACAGGGGGAGACACAGATACGCAGTATTTT. Translated: CASSVAPTGGDTDTQYF.

This clone was seen a few times. J is TRBJ1-1 and V is TRBV27, with D hard to call. The V gene lost 2 bases and the J gene lost 0 bases, with 7 bases spanning the gap. The CDR3 covers 14 residues. Germline CDR1 and CDR2: MNHEY and SMNVEV (reference sequence). The CDR3 spells CASSLTEMNTEAFF. The CDR3 region has the DNA TGTGCCAGCAGTTTAACGGAGATGAACACTGAAGCTTTCTTT.

The V and J genes are TRBV2 and TRBJ2-7; 7 nucleotides match TRBD2. V shed 3 bases, J shed 3 bases, and the junction held 8 bases outside the gene matches. The CDR3 extends over 15 amino acids. Germline CDR1 is SNHLY and CDR2 is FYNNEI. The CDR3 DNA reads as TGTGCCAGCAGTGAGGGAGGGGCTAGTTTCTACGAGCAGTACTTC. Its translation: CASSEGGASFYEQYF.